Reported below is one T cell receptor beta chain. With V trimmed by 0 bases and J by 2 bases, 1 base remained unmatched. The germline gives CDR1 SGHRS, CDR2 YFSETQ. The length of the CDR3 is 14 residues. Profiled with immunoSEQ multiplex PCR; TCRdb holds only in-frame clones, not every one. The profile covers 86,000 or so clones, with 93% appearing a single time and around 1.3% taken by the ten largest. The data stem from a study of human versus mouse CDR3 diversity and MHC coevolution. Source material: naive CD4+ T cells from blood. Subset noted: CD45RO-negative CD62L-positive naive CD4 T cells. This receptor was identified in a person aged 30 to 70 in good health. The chain links TRBV5-1 to TRBJ1-2, with TRBD1 identical over 7 bases. The CDR3, as DNA: TGCGCCAGCAGCTTGGAGGGACAGAACTATGGCTACACCTTC. The encoded protein is CASSLEGQNYGYTF.